Each of the 8 T cell receptor beta chains below was sequenced from the same sample in a study of T cells in Graves' hyperthyroidism and ophthalmopathy. There were TCR beta CDR3 regions amplified from RNA transcripts. First-round RT-PCR targeting the TCR CDR3 was performed with the HTBI primer set. One entry per CDR3 protein results from TCRdb running MiXCR on the multiplex PCR reads. Here the sample spans about 580,000 distinct CDR3 sequences, roughly 14% being singletons. The specimen was blood. Receptors were obtained from a woman younger than 45 with Graves' hyperthyroidism that later progressed to Graves' ophthalmopathy.

As for this clonotype: The final CDR3 position lacks the conserved phenylalanine or tryptophan, pointing to a likely read error. The J gene is TRBJ2-7, the V gene TRBV12-3 or TRBV12-4; the D gene is possibly TRBD2 (6 bases). The V end was cut by 3 bases, the J end by 5 bases, with 8 bases between. The CDR3 covers 12 residues. The CDR3 nucleotides are TGTGCCAGCAGTTTGGGGGGAAACGAGCAGTACCTC. Its translation is CASSLGGNEQYL.

In its sample, this clonotype was seen many times. V gene TRBV6-2 or TRBV6-3 combines with J gene TRBJ1-1; D unclear. The CDR3 is 13 residues long. CDR1 and CDR2 from the germline V gene are MNHEY and SVGEGT. With 7 bases removed from V and 0 bases from J, the gap between germline ends came to 9 bases. Here the CDR3 reads CASKHGVNTEAFF. CDR3 DNA sequence: TGTGCCAGCAAACACGGGGTGAACACTGAAGCTTTCTTT.

This clonotype was detected ten times or more. The V and J genes are TRBV3-1 and TRBJ2-7; D is uncertain. Germline V gene lookup returns CDR1 LGHDT and CDR2 YNNKEL (reference sequence). CDR3 length equals 13 residues. Trimming removed 3 bases at V and 5 bases at J, with 11 bases between. CDR3 sequence reads: CASSHRTGHEQYF. For the CDR3, the DNA is TGTGCCAGCAGCCACAGGACGGGCCACGAGCAGTACTTC.

At least ten counts were recorded for this clonotype. V gene TRBV20-1 combines with J gene TRBJ2-7, with 10 bases that match TRBD1. After removal of 1 base from V and 6 bases from J, the junction contained 9 bases not matched to a gene. This CDR3 comprises 15 residues. The germline V gene has CDR1 DFQATT and CDR2 SNEGSKA (reference sequence). The CDR3 DNA sequence: TGCAGTGCTAGAGGTCCGGACAGGGGGGGTATCGAGCAGTACTTC. Amino acids: CSARGPDRGGIEQYF.

As to this clonotype: A much larger clone sits a single nucleotide away, making a read error possible. The genes are TRBV10-3 and TRBJ2-3; 9 positions agree with TRBD1. The V segment lost 3 bases and the J segment 5 bases; nucleotides outside the gene matches: 3. Looked up from germline, CDR1 is ENHRY and CDR2 is SYGVKD. CDR3 length: 14 residues. The CDR3 sequence is CAISETGGGDTQYF. CDR3 sequence (DNA): TGTGCCATCAGTGAAACAGGGGGCGGAGATACGCAGTATTTT.

With regard to this clonotype: Here the CDR3 omits its conserved ending phenylalanine or tryptophan, so a read error is the likely source. The chain links TRBV2 to TRBJ2-5; D is perhaps TRBD2 (5 bases). CDR3 length: 15 amino acids. Between the trimmed V and J ends, which lost 3 bases and 8 bases, there was a span of 19 bases. Germline V gene sequence: CDR1 SNHLY, CDR2 FYNNEI. The CDR3 sequence: CASSERAQAKITQYL. As DNA, the CDR3 is TGTGCCAGCAGTGAGAGGGCCCAGGCCAAGATTACCCAGTACCTC.

In this sample, this clonotype turned up many times. This rearrangement joins TRBV12-3 or TRBV12-4 to TRBJ1-1; 7 nucleotides match TRBD1. CDR3 length equals 15 residues. The V segment lost 7 bases and the J segment 1 base; nucleotides outside the gene matches: 9. The CDR3 bases are TGTGCCAGCACGGGAACAGGGGCAGGGAACACTGAAGCTTTCTTT. Its protein product is CASTGTGAGNTEAFF.

This clonotype came up many times. V usage is TRBV24-1 and J usage is TRBJ1-4, with D maybe TRBD1 (6 bases). Trimming shortened V by 12 bases and J by 4 bases, and 14 bases separated the two germline ends. CDR1 and CDR2 (germline): KGHDR, SFDVKD. The CDR3 is made up of 13 amino acids. DNA for the CDR3: TGTGCCGCGGGGGGCGGCGATAATGAAAAACTGTTTTTT. Protein product: CAAGGGDNEKLFF.